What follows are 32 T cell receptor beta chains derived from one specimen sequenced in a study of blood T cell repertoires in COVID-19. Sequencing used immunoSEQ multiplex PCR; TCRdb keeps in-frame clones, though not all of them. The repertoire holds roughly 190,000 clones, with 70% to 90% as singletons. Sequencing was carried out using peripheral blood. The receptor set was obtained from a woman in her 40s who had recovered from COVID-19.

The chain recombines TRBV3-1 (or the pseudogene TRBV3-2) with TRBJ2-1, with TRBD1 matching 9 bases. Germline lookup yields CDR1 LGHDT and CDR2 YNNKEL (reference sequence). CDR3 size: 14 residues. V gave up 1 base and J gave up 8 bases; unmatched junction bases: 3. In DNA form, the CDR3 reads TGTGCCAGCAGCCAAGGGACAGGGGTCCATGAGCAGTTCTTC. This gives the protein CASSQGTGVHEQFF.

The CDR3, as DNA: TGTGCCAGCTCACCATCGGCGCCCGGACAGAAGGATTCACCCCTCCACTTT. Translated, it gives CASSPSAPGQKDSPLHF. This rearrangement joins TRBV18 to TRBJ1-6; tentatively, D is TRBD1 (6 bases). Germline CDR1 reads KGHSH; CDR2 reads LQKENI. Between the trimmed V and J ends, which lost 2 bases and 8 bases, there was a span of 19 bases. CDR3 length: 17 amino acids.

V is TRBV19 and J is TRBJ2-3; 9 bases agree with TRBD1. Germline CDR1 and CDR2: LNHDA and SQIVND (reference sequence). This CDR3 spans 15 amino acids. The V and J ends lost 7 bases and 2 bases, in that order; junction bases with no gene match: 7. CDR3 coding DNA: TGTGCCAGTAAAACGGGACAGGGCTTCACAGATACGCAGTATTTT. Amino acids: CASKTGQGFTDTQYF.

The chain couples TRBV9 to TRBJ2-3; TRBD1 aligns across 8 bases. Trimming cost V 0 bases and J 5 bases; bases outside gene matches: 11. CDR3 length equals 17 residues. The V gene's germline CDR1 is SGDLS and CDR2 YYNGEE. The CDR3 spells CASSVGSRQGAKDTQYF. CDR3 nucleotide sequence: TGTGCCAGCAGCGTAGGTTCGAGGCAGGGGGCGAAAGATACGCAGTATTTT.

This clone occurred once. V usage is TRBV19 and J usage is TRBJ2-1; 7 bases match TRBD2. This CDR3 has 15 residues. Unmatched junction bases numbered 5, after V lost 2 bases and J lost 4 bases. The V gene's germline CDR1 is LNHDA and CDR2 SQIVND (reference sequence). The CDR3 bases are TGTGCCAGTAGTATAAAACTAGCGCGGTACAATGAGCAGTTCTTC. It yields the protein CASSIKLARYNEQFF.

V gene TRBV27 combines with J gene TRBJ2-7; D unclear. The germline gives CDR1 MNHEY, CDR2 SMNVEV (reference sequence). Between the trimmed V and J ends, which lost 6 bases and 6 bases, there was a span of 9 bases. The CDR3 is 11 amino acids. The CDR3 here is CASSHSTEQYF. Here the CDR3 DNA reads TGTGCCAGCAGCCACTCAACCGAGCAGTACTTC.

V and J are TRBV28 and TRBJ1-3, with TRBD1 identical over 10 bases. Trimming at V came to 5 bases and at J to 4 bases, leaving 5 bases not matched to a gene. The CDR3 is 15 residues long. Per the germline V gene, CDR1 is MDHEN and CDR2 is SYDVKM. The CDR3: CASSADRGKGNTIYF. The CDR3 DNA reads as TGTGCCAGCAGTGCGGACAGGGGGAAAGGAAACACCATATATTTT.

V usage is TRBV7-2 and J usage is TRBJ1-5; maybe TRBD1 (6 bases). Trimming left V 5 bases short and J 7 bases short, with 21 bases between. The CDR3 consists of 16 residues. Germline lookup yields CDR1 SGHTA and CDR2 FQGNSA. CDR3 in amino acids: CASSTVGGGAGQPQHF. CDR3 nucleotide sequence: TGTGCCAGCAGCACCGTGGGGGGGGGCGCCGGGCAGCCCCAGCATTTT.

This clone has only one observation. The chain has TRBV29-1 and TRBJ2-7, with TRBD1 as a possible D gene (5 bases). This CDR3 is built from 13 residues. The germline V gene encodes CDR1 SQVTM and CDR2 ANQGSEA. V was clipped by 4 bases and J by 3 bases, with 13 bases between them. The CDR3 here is CSVVLLGDYEQYF. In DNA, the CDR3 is TGCAGCGTTGTACTATTAGGGGACTACGAGCAGTACTTC.

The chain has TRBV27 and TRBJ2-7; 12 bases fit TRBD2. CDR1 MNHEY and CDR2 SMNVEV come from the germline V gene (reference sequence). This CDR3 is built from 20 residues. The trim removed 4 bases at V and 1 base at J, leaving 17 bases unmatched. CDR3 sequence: CASSSNRLTTSGGESYEQYF. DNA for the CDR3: TGTGCCAGCAGTTCAAACCGCCTAACGACTAGCGGGGGCGAATCCTACGAGCAGTACTTC.

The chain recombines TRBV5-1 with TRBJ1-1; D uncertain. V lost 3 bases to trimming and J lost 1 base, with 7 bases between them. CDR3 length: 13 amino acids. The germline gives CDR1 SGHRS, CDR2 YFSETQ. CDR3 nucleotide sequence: TGCGCCAGCAGCTCGGCGGGGAACACTGAAGCTTTCTTT. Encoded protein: CASSSAGNTEAFF. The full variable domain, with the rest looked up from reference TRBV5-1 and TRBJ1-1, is KAGVTQTPRYLIKTRGQQVTLSCSPISGHRSVSWYQQTPGQGLQFLFEYFSETQRNKGNFPGRFSGRQFSNSRSEMNVSTLELGDSALYLCASSSAGNTEAFFGQGTRLTVV.

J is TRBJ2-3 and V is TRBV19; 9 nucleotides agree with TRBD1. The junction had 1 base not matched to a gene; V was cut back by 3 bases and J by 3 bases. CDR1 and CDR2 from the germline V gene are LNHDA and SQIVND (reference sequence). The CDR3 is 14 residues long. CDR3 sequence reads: CASSIGTGTDTQYF. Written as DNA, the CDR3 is TGTGCCAGTAGTATCGGGACAGGGACAGATACGCAGTATTTT.

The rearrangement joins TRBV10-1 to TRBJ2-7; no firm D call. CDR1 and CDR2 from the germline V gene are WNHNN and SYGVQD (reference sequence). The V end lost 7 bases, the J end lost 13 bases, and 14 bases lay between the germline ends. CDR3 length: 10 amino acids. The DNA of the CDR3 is TGCGCCAGCAATTCGCGGCCTAGTTACTTC. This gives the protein CASNSRPSYF.

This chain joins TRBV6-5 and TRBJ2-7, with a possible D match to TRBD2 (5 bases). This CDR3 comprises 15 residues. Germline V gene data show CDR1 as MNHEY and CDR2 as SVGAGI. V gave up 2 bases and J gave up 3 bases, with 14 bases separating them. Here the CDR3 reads CASSYTPPGGYEQYF. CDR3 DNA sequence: TGTGCCAGCAGTTACACACCCCCCGGAGGCTACGAGCAGTACTTC.

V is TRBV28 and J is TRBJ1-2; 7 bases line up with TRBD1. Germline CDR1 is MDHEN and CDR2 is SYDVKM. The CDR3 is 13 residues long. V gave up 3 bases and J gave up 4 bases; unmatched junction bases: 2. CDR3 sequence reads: CASSFRTGYGYTF. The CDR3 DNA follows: TGTGCCAGCAGTTTTAGGACAGGCTATGGCTACACCTTC.

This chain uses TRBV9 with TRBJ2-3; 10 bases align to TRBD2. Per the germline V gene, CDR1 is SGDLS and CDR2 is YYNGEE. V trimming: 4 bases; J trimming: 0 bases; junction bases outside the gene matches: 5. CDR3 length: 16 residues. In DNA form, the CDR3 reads TGTGCCAGCAGCTCGCCGACTAGCGGGAGCACAGATACGCAGTATTTT. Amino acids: CASSSPTSGSTDTQYF. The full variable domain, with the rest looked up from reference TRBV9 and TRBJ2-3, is DSGVTQTPKHLITATGQRVTLRCSPRSGDLSVYWYQQSLDQGLQFLIQYYNGEERAKGNILERFSAQQFPDLHSELNLSSLELGDSALYFCASSSPTSGSTDTQYFGPGTRLTVL.

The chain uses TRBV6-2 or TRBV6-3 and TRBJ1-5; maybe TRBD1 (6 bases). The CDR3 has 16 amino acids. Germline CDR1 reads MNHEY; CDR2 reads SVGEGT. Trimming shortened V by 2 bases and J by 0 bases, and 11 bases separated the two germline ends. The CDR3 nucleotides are TGTGCCAGCAGTTACGTGCGGGGGGCTAGCAATCAGCCCCAGCATTTT. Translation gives CASSYVRGASNQPQHF.

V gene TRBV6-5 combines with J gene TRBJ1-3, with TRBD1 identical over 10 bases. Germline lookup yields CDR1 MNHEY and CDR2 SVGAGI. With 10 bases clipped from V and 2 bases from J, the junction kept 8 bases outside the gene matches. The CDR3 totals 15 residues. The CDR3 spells CATQFDRGPGNTIYF. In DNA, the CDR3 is TGTGCCACCCAATTCGACAGGGGGCCTGGAAACACCATATATTTT.

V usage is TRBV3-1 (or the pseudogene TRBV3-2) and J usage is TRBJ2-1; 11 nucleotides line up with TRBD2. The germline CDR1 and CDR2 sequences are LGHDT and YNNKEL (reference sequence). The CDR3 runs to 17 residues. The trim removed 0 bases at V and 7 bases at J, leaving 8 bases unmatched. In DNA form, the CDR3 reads TGTGCCAGCAGCCAAGAACTAGCGGGAGTGGTTAGGAATGAGCAGTTCTTC. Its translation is CASSQELAGVVRNEQFF.

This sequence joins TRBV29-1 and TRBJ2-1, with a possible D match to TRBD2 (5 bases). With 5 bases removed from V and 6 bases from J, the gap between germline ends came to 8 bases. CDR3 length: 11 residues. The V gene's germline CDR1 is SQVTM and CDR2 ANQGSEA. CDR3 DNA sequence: TGCAGCGTTCCACTAGTCAATGAGCAGTTCTTC. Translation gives CSVPLVNEQFF.

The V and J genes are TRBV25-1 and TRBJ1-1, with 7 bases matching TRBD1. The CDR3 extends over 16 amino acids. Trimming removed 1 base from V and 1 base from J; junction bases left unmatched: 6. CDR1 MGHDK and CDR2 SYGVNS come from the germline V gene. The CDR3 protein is CASSESQGRENTEAFF. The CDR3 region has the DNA TGTGCCAGCAGTGAATCACAGGGGCGGGAGAACACTGAAGCTTTCTTT. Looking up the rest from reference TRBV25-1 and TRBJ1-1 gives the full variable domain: EADIYQTPRYLVIGTGKKITLECSQTMGHDKMYWYQQDPGMELHLIHYSYGVNSTEKGDLSSESTVSRIRTEHFPLTLESARPSHTSQYLCASSESQGRENTEAFFGQGTRLTVV.

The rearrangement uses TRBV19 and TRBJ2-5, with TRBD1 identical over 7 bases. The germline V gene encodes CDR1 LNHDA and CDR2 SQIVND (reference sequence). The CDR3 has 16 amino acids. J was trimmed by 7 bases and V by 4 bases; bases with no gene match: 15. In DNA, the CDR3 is TGTGCCAGTAGTAGCGTCCGACAGGGTACGGCAGGGACCCAGTACTTC. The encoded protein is CASSSVRQGTAGTQYF.

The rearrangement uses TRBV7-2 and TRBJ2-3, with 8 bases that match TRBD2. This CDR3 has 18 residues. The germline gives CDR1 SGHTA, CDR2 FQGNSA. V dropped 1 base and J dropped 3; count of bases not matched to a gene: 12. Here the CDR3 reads CASSLERERENLTDTQYF. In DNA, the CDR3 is TGTGCCAGCAGCTTAGAGAGAGAGCGGGAGAATTTAACAGATACGCAGTATTTT.

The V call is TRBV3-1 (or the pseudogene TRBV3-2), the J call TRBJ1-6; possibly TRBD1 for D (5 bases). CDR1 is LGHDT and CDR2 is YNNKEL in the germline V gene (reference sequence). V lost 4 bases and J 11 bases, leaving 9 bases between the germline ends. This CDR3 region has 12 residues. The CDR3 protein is CASSRQNTPLHF. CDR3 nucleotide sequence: TGTGCCAGCAGCCGACAGAATACACCCCTCCACTTT.

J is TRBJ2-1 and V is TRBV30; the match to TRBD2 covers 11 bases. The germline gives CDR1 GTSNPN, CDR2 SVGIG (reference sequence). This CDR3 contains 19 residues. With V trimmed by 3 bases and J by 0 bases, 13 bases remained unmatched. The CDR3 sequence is CAWRRFQGTSGGSYNEQFF. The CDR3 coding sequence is TGTGCCTGGAGGAGATTCCAAGGGACTAGCGGAGGCTCCTACAATGAGCAGTTCTTC. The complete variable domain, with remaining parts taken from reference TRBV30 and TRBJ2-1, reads SQTIHQWPATLVQPVGSPLSLECTVEGTSNPNLYWYRQAAGRGLQLLFYSVGIGQISSEVPQNLSASRPQDRQFILSSKKLLLSDSGFYLCAWRRFQGTSGGSYNEQFFGPGTRLTVL.

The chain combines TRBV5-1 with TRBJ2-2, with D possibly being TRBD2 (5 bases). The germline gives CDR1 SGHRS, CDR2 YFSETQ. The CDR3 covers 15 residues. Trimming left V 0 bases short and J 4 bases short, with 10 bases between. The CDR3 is CASSLEVGSTGELFF. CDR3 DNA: TGCGCCAGCAGCTTGGAGGTAGGGAGCACCGGGGAGCTGTTTTTT.

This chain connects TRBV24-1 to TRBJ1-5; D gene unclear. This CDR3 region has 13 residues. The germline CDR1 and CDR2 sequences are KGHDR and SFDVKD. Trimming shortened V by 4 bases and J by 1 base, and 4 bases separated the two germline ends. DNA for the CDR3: TGTGCCACCAGTGAGGAGAGCAATCAGCCCCAGCATTTT. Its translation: CATSEESNQPQHF.

The CDR3 nucleotides are TGTGCCAGCAGTTCCGGGACAGGGGTTAATCAGCCCCAGCATTTT. This gives the protein CASSSGTGVNQPQHF. The rearrangement links TRBV7-9 to TRBJ1-5; TRBD1 agrees at 10 bases. This CDR3 contains 15 residues. Germline V gives CDR1 SEHNR, CDR2 FQNEAQ (reference sequence). V was pared by 6 bases and J by 4 bases, with 6 bases of the junction left unmatched.

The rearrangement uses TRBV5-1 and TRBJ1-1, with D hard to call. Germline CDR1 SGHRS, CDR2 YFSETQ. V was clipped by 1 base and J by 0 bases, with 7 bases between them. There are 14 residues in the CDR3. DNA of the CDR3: TGCGCCAGCAGCTTGACAGTAATGAACACTGAAGCTTTCTTT. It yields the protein CASSLTVMNTEAFF. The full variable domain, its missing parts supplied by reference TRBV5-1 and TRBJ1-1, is KAGVTQTPRYLIKTRGQQVTLSCSPISGHRSVSWYQQTPGQGLQFLFEYFSETQRNKGNFPGRFSGRQFSNSRSEMNVSTLELGDSALYLCASSLTVMNTEAFFGQGTRLTVV.

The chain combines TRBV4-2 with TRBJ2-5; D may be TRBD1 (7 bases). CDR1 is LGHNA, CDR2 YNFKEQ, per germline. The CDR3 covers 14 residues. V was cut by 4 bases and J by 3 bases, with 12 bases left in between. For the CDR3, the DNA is TGTGCCAGCAGCCTACCAGGGGGGAAAGAGACCCAGTACTTC. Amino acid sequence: CASSLPGGKETQYF.

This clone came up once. The CDR3 sequence: CASRKDWYNEKLFF. CDR3 nucleotides: TGTGCCAGCAGGAAGGACTGGTATAATGAAAAACTGTTTTTT. The chain recombines TRBV2 with TRBJ1-4; D is undetermined. Trimming took 6 bases from V and 4 from J, leaving 12 bases between them. Germline V lookup: CDR1 SNHLY, CDR2 FYNNEI. This CDR3 comprises 14 residues.

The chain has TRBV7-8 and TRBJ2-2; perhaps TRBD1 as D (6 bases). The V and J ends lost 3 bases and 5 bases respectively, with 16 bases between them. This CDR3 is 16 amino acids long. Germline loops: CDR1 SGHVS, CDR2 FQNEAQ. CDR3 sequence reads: CASSFSTGKATGELFF. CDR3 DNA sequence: TGTGCCAGCAGCTTTAGTACAGGGAAGGCAACCGGGGAGCTGTTTTTT.